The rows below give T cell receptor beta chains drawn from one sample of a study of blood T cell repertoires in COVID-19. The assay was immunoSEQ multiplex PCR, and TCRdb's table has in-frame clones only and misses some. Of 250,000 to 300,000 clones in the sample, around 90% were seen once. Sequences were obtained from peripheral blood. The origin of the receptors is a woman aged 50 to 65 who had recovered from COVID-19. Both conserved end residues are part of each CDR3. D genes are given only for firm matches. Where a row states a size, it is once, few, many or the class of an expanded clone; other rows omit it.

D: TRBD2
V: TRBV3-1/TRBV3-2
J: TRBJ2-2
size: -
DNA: TGTGCCAGCAGCCAACTGTTACTAGCGGGAGGCACCGGGGAGCTGTTTTTT
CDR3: CASSQLLLAGGTGELFF

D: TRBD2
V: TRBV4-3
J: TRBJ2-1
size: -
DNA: TGCGCCAGCAGCCAAGGGCTAGGGACTAGCGGGAGGTTCGTTTATTACAATGAGCAGTTCTTC
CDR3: CASSQGLGTSGRFVYYNEQFF

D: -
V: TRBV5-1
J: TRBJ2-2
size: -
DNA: TGCGCCAGCAGCTTGGCAGTGAACACCGGGGAGCTGTTTTTT
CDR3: CASSLAVNTGELFF

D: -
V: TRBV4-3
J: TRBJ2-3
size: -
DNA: TGCGCCAGCAGCCTGGGAATTGGCGGGAATGCAGATACGCAGTATTTT
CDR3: CASSLGIGGNADTQYF

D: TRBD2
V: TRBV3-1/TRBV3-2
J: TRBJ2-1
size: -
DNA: TGTGCCAGCAGCCGGACTAGCGGGGGTAGTGAGCAGTTCTTC
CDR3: CASSRTSGGSEQFF

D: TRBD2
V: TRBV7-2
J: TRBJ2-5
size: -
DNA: TGTGCCAGCAGCTTGGTGCCTAGCGGGAGGATCGAGACCCAGTACTTC
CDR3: CASSLVPSGRIETQYF

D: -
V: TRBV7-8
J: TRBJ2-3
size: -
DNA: TGTGCCAGCAGCCCAGCCCGGAGCACAGATACGCAGTATTTT
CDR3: CASSPARSTDTQYF

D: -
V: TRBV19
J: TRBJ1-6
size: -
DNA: TGTGCCAGTAGTATCGAGGTGGCCTATAATTCACCCCTCCACTTT
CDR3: CASSIEVAYNSPLHF

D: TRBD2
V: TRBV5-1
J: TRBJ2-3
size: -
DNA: TGCGCCAGCAGCCTAACACACCACGCGGCGGGGTCTAGCGGGCCAGATACGCAGTATTTT
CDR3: CASSLTHHAAGSSGPDTQYF

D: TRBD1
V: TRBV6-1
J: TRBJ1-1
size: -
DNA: TGTGCCAGCAGTGAAAGGACAGGGGGCGCGAGCACTGAAGCTTTCTTT
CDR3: CASSERTGGASTEAFF

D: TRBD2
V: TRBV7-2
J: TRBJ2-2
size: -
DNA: TGTGCCAGCAGCTTATCTCCAGCGGGGGGCCTCGGGGAGCTGTTTTTT
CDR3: CASSLSPAGGLGELFF

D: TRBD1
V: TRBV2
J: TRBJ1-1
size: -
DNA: TGTGCCAGCAGTGCACAGGGGACGAACACTGAAGCTTTCTTT
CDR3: CASSAQGTNTEAFF

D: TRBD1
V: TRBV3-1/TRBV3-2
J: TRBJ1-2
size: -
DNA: TGTGCCAGCAGCCAACCCGGGACAGGGGACTATGGCTACACCTTC
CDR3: CASSQPGTGDYGYTF

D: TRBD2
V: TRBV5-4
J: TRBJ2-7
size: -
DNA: TGTGCCAGCAGCTCGTGGACTAGCGGGAGGGCCTACGAGCAGTACTTC
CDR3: CASSSWTSGRAYEQYF

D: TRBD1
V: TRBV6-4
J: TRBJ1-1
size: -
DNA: TGTGCCAGCAGTGACCTTGACAGGGGTGGAACTGAAGCTTTCTTT
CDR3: CASSDLDRGGTEAFF

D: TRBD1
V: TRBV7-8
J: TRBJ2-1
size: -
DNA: TGTGCCAGCAGCCGAGCCCCCGGGACAGGGTCCAATGAGCAGTTCTTC
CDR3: CASSRAPGTGSNEQFF

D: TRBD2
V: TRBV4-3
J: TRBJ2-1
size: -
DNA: TGCGCCAGCAGCCAAGAACTAGCGGGGGGGCCTTACAATGAGCAGTTCTTC
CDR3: CASSQELAGGPYNEQFF

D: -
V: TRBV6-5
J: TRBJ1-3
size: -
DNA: TGTGCCAGCAGCCGAGGGGGGGACGGAAACACCATATATTTT
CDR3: CASSRGGDGNTIYF

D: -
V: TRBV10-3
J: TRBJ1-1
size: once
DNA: TGTGCCATCAGCTCACGTCAGATGAACACTGAAGCTTTCTTT
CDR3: CAISSRQMNTEAFF

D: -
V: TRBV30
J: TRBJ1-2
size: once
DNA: TGTGCCTGGAGTGTACAAAGGACCAACAAGGGGACTATTTATGGCTACACCTTC
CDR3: CAWSVQRTNKGTIYGYTF

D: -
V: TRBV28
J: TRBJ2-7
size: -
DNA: TGTGCCAGCAGTTTCATTTACGAGCAGTACTTC
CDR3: CASSFIYEQYF

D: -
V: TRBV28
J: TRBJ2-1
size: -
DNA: TGTGCCAGCAGTGGTCAGGAAGGCGAGCAGTTCTTC
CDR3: CASSGQEGEQFF

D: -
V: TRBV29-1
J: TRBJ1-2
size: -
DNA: TGCAGCGTTCTAAAGTCGGAGGGTTATAATGCCGCCTTC
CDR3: CSVLKSEGYNAAF

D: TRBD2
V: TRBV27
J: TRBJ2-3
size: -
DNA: TGTGCCAGCAGTTTATCGACAGCGGGAGGGGAAGATACGCAGTATTTT
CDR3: CASSLSTAGGEDTQYF

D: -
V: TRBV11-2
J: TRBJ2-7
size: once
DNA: TGTGCCAGCAGCCGTTCGAGCGAGCAGTACTTC
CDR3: CASSRSSEQYF

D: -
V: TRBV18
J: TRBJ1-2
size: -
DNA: TGTGCCAGCTCACGATCTATGGATGGCTACACCTTC
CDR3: CASSRSMDGYTF

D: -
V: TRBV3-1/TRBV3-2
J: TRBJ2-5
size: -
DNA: TGTGCCAGCAGCCCTAGCTGGGTGGGAGAGACCCAGTACTTC
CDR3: CASSPSWVGETQYF

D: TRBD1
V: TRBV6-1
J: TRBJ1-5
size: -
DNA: TGTGCCAGCAGTGGGCAAAGGACAGGGGGATCAACTCAGCCCCAGCATTTT
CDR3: CASSGQRTGGSTQPQHF

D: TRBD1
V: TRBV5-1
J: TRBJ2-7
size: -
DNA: TGCGCCAGCAGCCCATGGGGACAGGGGGTGGGAAACGAGCAGTACTTC
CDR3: CASSPWGQGVGNEQYF

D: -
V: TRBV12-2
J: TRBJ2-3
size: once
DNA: TGTGCAAGTCGCTCCGGGACTAGCGGGGTTACAGATACGCAGTATTTT
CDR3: CASRSGTSGVTDTQYF

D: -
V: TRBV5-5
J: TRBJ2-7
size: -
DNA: TGTGCCAGCAGCTTGTCCGGAGCCTCCTACGAGCAGTACTTC
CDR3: CASSLSGASYEQYF

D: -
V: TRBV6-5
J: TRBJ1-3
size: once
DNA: TGTGCCAGCAGTACATTATCGACTCCTGGAAACACCATATATTTT
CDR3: CASSTLSTPGNTIYF

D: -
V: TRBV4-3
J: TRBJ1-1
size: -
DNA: TGCGCCAGCAGCCAACAGGGGTTCCCTGAAGCTTTCTTT
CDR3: CASSQQGFPEAFF

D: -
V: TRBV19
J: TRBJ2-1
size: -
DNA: TGTGCCAGTAGTATGGAGGCGCTGGGCTACAATGAGCAGTTCTTC
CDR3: CASSMEALGYNEQFF

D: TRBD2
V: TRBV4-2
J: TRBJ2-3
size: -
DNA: TGTGCCAGCAGCCAAGTCGGCGGGGGGGCCGGGGATACGCAGTATTTT
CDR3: CASSQVGGGAGDTQYF

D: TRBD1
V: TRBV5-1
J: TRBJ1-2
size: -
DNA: TGCGCCAGCAGCTTAGAGACAGGGGGCGCGTTCGGCTACACCTTC
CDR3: CASSLETGGAFGYTF

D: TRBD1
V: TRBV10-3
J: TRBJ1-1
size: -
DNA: TGTGCCATCAGCGCCGACAGGGGCAGAGGTGAAGCTTTCTTT
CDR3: CAISADRGRGEAFF

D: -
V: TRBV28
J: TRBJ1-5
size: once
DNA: TGTGCCAGCATCCCCAAACGGAATCAGCCCCAGCATTTT
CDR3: CASIPKRNQPQHF

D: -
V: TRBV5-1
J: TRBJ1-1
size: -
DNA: TGCGCCAGCAGTCACAGGAGAGAGAACACTGAAGCTTTCTTT
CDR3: CASSHRRENTEAFF

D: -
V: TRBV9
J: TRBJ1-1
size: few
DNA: TGTGCCAGCAGCGTGGGGAGAAACACTGAAGCTTTCTTT
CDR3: CASSVGRNTEAFF

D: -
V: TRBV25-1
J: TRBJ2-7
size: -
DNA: TGTGCCAGCAGTGAATCAGGCAGTAGGTTCTACGAGCAGTACTTC
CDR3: CASSESGSRFYEQYF

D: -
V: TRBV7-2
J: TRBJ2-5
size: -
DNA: TGTGCCAGCAGCTTAGGACCGGGAAAGACCCAGTACTTC
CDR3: CASSLGPGKTQYF

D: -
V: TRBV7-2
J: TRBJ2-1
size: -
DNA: TGTGCCAGCAGCTTAGATGGGCGTGAGCAGTTCTTC
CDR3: CASSLDGREQFF

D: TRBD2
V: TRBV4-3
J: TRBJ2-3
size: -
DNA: TGCGCCAGCAGCCCAACGGGGAGGGGAGATACGCAGTATTTT
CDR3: CASSPTGRGDTQYF

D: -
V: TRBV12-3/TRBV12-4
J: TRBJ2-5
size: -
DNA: TGTGCCAGCAGACAGGAATTCCAAGAGACCCAGTACTTC
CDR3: CASRQEFQETQYF

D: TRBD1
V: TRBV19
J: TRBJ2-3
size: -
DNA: TGTGCCAGTAGTTTCTACAGGGGAGTGGATCCAGATACGCAGTATTTT
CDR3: CASSFYRGVDPDTQYF

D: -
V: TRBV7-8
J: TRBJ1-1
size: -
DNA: TGTGCCAGCAGCTCTCGCCGGGGGGGGGCAGGTACTGAAGCTTTCTTT
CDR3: CASSSRRGGAGTEAFF

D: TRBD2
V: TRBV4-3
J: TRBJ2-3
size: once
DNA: TGCGCCAGCAGCCAGGGTCTAGCGGGAGACTTCACAGATACGCAGTATTTT
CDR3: CASSQGLAGDFTDTQYF

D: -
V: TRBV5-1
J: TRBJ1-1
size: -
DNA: TGCGCCAGCAGCTTGGGAGTGAACACTGAAGCTTTCTTT
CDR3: CASSLGVNTEAFF

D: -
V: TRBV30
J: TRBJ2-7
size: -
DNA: TGTGCCTGGAGTAAGTCCCAGGGGCTCGAGCAGTACTTC
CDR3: CAWSKSQGLEQYF

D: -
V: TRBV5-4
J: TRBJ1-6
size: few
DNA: TGTGCCAGCAGCTGGAACCGACAGCCTAATTCACCCCTCCACTTT
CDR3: CASSWNRQPNSPLHF

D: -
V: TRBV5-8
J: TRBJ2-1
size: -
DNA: TGTGCCAGCAGCTCTAGAGCGAATGAGCAGTTCTTC
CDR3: CASSSRANEQFF

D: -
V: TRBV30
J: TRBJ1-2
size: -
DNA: TGTGCCTGGAGTAGGAAGCCACCGGGGGGAACAGCTAACTATGGCTACACCTTC
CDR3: CAWSRKPPGGTANYGYTF